This T cell receptor beta chain was documented in a study of control samples from healthy donors and cancer patients. The CDR3 is 14 amino acids. Germline CDR1 and CDR2: SQVTM and ANQGSEA. The germline V and J ends were trimmed by 5 bases and 4 bases, with 15 bases remaining between them. Libraries were prepared by immunoSEQ multiplex PCR; TCRdb keeps only in-frame clonotypes and omits some of them. The repertoire holds about 95,000 clones, with around 89% as singletons. Sequences were obtained from blood. This clonotype was sampled from a woman in her sixties or seventies in good health. The rearrangement joins TRBV29-1 to TRBJ1-3; D unclear. CDR3 coding DNA: TGCAGCGTTAGTCCCGGTCCGTCAGGAAACACCATATATTTT. It codes for CSVSPGPSGNTIYF.